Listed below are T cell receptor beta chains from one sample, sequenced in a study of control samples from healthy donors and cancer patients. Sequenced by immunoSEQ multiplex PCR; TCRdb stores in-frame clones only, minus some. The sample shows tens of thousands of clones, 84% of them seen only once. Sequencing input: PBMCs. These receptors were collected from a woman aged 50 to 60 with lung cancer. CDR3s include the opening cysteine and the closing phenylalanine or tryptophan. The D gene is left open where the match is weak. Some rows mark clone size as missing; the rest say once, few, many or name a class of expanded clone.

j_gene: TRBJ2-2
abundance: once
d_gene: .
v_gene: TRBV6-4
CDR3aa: CASSVELNTGELFF
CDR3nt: TGTGCCAGCAGTGTTGAACTGAACACCGGGGAGCTGTTTTTT

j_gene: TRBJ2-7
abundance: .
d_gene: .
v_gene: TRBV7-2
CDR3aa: CASSLGSSLYEQYF
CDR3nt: TGTGCCAGCAGCTTAGGCAGCTCCCTTTACGAGCAGTACTTC

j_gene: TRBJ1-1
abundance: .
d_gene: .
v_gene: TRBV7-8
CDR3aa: CASSLFRGIDTEAFF
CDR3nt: TGTGCCAGCAGCTTATTCCGGGGAATCGACACTGAAGCTTTCTTT

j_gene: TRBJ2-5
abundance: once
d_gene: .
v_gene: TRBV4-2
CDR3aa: CASSQDGLGEETQYF
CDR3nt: TGTGCCAGCAGCCAAGATGGGCTTGGGGAAGAGACCCAGTACTTC

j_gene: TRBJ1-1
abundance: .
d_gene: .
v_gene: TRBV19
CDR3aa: CASEDRTFTEAFF
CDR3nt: TGTGCCAGTGAGGACAGAACATTCACTGAAGCTTTCTTT

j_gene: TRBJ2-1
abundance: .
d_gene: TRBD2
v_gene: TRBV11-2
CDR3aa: CASSLALADNEQFF
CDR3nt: TGTGCCAGCAGCTTAGCTCTAGCGGACAATGAGCAGTTCTTC

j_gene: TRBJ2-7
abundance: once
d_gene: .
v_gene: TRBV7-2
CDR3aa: CASSLVRELGEQYF
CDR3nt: TGTGCCAGCAGCTTAGTAAGGGAGCTGGGGGAGCAGTACTTC

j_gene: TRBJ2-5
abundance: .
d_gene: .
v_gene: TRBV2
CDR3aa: CASSDGVQYF
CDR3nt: TGTGCCAGCAGTGATGGCGTCCAGTACTTC

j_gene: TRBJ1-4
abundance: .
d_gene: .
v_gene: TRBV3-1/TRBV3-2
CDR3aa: CASSQDSRYEKLFF
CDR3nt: TGTGCCAGCAGCCAAGATAGCCGTTATGAAAAACTGTTTTTT

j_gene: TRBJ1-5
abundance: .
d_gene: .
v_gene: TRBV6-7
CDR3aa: CASSEDQPQHF
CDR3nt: TGTGCCAGCAGTGAGGATCAGCCCCAGCATTTT

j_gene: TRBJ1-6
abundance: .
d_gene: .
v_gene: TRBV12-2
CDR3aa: CASRPFLGALFRSNSPLHF
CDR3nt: TGTGCAAGTCGCCCCTTTCTGGGGGCCTTATTTCGCTCTAATTCACCCCTCCACTTT

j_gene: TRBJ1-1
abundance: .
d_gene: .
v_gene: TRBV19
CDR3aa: CASSVSPQVNFMNTEAFF
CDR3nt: TGTGCCAGTAGTGTGTCCCCTCAGGTTAACTTCATGAACACTGAAGCTTTCTTT

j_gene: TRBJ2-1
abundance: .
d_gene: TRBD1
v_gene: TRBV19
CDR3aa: CASSKFQGVLYNEQFF
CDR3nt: TGTGCCAGTAGTAAATTCCAGGGGGTGTTGTACAATGAGCAGTTCTTC

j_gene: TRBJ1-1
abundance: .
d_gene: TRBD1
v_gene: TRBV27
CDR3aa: CASSSGQGNTEAFF
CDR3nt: TGTGCCAGCAGTTCGGGACAGGGGAACACTGAAGCTTTCTTT

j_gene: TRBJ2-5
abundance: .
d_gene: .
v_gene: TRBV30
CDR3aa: CAWRAGWGAETQYF
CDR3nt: TGTGCCTGGAGGGCTGGGTGGGGCGCGGAGACCCAGTACTTC

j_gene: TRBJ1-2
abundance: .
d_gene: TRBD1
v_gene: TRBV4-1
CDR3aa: CASSQVPLVGTGIYGYTF
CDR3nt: TGCGCCAGCAGCCAAGTCCCCCTCGTTGGGACAGGGATCTATGGCTACACCTTC

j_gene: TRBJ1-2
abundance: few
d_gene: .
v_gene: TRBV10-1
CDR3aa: CASSDRNYGYTF
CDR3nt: TGCGCCAGCAGTGACAGGAACTATGGCTACACCTTC

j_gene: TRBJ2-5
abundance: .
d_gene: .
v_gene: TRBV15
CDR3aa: CATTNAAPAGTLGETQYF
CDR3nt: TGTGCCACCACCAACGCAGCGCCGGCCGGGACCTTGGGGGAGACCCAGTACTTC

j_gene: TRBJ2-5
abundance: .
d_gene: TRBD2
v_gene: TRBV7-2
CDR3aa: CASSSLPGLAGVETQYF
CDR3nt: TGTGCCAGCAGCTCTCTCCCGGGACTAGCGGGGGTGGAGACCCAGTACTTC

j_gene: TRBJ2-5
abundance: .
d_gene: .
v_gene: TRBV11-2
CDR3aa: CASSLASRRTETQYF
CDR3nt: TGTGCCAGCAGCTTAGCCTCTCGGCGGACGGAGACCCAGTACTTC

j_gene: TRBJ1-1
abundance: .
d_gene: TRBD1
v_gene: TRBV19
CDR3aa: CASSPGTGKTEAFF
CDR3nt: TGTGCCAGTAGTCCGGGGACAGGGAAAACTGAAGCTTTCTTT

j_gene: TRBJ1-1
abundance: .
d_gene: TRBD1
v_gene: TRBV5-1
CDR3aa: CASSSTGGSNTEAFF
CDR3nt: TGCGCCAGCAGCTCGACAGGGGGCTCGAACACTGAGGCTTTCTTT

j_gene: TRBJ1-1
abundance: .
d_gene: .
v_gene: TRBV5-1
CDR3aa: CASSLDTQGTEAFF
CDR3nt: TGCGCCAGCAGCTTGGACACCCAGGGGACTGAAGCTTTCTTT

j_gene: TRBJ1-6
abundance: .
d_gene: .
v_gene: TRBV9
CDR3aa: CASSVDLGDSPLHF
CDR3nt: TGTGCCAGCAGCGTAGACCTAGGGGATTCACCCCTCCACTTT

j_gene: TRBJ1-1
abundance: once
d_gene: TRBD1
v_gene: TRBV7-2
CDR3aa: CASSPRTGGASRPEAFF
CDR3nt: TGTGCCAGCAGCCCCCGGACAGGGGGCGCTTCTCGACCTGAAGCTTTCTTT

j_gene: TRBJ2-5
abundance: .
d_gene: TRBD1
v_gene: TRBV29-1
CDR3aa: CSGTGQGWETQYF
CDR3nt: TGCAGCGGGACCGGACAGGGATGGGAGACCCAGTACTTC

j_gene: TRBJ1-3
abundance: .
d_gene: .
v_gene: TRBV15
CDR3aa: CATSGFGSGNTIYF
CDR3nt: TGTGCCACCAGCGGCTTTGGCTCTGGAAACACCATATATTTT

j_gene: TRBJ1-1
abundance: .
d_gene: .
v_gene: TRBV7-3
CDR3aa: CASSEQGWTEAFF
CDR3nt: TGTGCCAGCAGCGAACAGGGCTGGACTGAAGCTTTCTTT

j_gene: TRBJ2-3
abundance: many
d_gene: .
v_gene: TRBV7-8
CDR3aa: CASSLDRGTDTQYF
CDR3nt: TGTGCCAGCAGCTTAGACAGGGGCACAGATACGCAGTATTTT